This T cell receptor beta chain was documented in a study of shared clonotypes between healthy human individuals. From germline, CDR1 is PRHDT and CDR2 FYEKMQ (reference sequence). This CDR3 is 14 amino acids long. The ends were cut back, 4 bases at V and 5 bases at J, with 13 bases in the middle. Several immunoSEQ plates received, in even portions, the genomic DNA of each subset. Method: immunoSEQ multiplex PCR; TCRdb's copy keeps in-frame clones and lacks some. The sample has about 1.1 million clones, around 78% seen once. The source of this sequence is a man between 18 and 35 years old in good health. Some clones in this sample may be carry-over from other donors' samples. The chain has TRBV13 and TRBJ2-3; tentatively, D is TRBD2 (6 bases). The sample comprised memory CD4+ T cells from PBMCs. Subset given: CD45RA-negative fraction. The CDR3 nucleotides are TGTGCCAGCAGCTCCCTAGCGATTGTAGATACGCAGTATTTT. Its translation is CASSSLAIVDTQYF.